The entry below gives a single T cell receptor (beta chain) sequence along with its context. The antigen remains unidentified. The data were obtained in a study of cytomegalovirus exposure and HLA in healthy donors. For the study at large: Tens of millions of unique TCRs, all from HLA-typed donors, were included in an early release of the data. Regarding the study as a whole: HLA alleles showed associations with 15,000 to 20,000 TCR beta sequences in a later analysis, at a 0.05 false discovery rate. A later analysis reported that several of the most significant clusters appeared to be linked to common viral pathogens, among them Epstein-Barr virus.

This CDR3 has 14 amino acids. In germline, CDR1 is MNHNY, CDR2 SVGAGI (reference sequence). J gave up 2 bases and V 2 bases, and 2 bases lay outside the gene matches. With 60 Vbeta and 13 Jbeta primers, the PCR was carried out. Clones were sequenced by immunoSEQ multiplex PCR, and TCRdb holds only the in-frame ones, with some missing. The data contain 95,000 to 150,000 clones, about three fifths of them singletons. This TCR came from a woman between 40 and 55 years old in good health and CMV-seropositive. Specimen: PBMCs. V gene TRBV6-6 combines with J gene TRBJ2-7; 8 nucleotides match TRBD2. CDR3 bases: TGTGCCAGCAGTTACCCCGGGAGGGCCTACGAGCAGTACTTC. This translates into CASSYPGRAYEQYF.